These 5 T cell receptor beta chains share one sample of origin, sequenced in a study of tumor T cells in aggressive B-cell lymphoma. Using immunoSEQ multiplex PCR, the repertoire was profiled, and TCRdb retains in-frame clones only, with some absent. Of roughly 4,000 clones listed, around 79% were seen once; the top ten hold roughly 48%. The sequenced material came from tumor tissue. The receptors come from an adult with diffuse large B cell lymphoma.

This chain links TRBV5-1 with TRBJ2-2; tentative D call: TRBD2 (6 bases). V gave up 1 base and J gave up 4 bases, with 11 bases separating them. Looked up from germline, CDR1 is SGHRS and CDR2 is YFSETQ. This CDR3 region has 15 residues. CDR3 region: CASSLMGGVTGELFF. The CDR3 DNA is TGCGCCAGCAGCTTGATGGGGGGAGTCACCGGGGAGCTGTTTTTT.

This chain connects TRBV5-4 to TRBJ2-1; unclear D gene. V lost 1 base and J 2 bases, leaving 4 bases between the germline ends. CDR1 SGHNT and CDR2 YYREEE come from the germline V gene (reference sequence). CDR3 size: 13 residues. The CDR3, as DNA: TGTGCCAGCAGCTTGAGCGCCTACAATGAGCAGTTCTTC. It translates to CASSLSAYNEQFF.

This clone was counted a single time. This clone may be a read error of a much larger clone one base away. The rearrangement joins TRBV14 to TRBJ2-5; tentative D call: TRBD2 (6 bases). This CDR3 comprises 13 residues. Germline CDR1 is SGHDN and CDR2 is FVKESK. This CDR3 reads CVSSQVAGFEQYF. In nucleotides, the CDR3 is TGTGTCAGCAGCCAAGTTGCGGGGTTTGAGCAGTACTTC.

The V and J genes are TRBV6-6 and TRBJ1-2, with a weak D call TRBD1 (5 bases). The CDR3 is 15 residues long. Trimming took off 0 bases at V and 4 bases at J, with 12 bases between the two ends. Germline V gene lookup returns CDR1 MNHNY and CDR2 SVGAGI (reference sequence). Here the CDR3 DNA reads TGTGCCAGCAGTTACTCGGGGGGTGCGGGCTATGGCTACACCTTC. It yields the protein CASSYSGGAGYGYTF.

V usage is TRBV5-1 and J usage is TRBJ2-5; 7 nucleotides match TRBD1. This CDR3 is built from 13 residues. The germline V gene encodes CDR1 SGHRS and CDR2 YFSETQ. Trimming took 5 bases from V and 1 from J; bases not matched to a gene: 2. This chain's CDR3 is CASSGTVQETQYF. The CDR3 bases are TGCGCCAGCAGTGGGACAGTCCAAGAGACCCAGTACTTC.